This TCR beta chain was observed in a study of T cells after yellow fever vaccination. Study overall: The SMART-Seq v4 Ultra Low Input method served to prepare the low-cell-number fractions.

Whole-study results and caveats: Most primary-vaccination clones reappeared after the booster (about 97% CD4, 85% to 90% CD8). A secondary response was less intense yet reached its peak sooner, at day 5 versus 15.

About this clonotype: As yet, its antigen is unknown.

Using its own MiXCR run on the 5' RACE reads, TCRdb lists one record per CDR3 protein. Among 500,000 to 650,000 distinct CDR3 sequences listed, less than 20% were seen once. The sample consisted of PBMCs, taken around 5 days after the first yellow fever vaccination. The TCR sequence derives from a man aged 18 to 30 who received the YFV17D yellow fever vaccine.

The CDR3 spells CASSQTYRQGGKIENTEAFF. The CDR3 DNA is TGCGCCAGCAGCCAAACATACAGACAGGGGGGGAAAATCGAGAACACTGAAGCTTTCTTT. The chain employs TRBV5-1 and TRBJ1-1; 9 bases map to TRBD1. The CDR3 runs to 20 residues. V shed 4 bases and J 1 base; nucleotides not matched to a gene: 20. Germline V CDR1 and CDR2: SGHRS, YFSETQ.